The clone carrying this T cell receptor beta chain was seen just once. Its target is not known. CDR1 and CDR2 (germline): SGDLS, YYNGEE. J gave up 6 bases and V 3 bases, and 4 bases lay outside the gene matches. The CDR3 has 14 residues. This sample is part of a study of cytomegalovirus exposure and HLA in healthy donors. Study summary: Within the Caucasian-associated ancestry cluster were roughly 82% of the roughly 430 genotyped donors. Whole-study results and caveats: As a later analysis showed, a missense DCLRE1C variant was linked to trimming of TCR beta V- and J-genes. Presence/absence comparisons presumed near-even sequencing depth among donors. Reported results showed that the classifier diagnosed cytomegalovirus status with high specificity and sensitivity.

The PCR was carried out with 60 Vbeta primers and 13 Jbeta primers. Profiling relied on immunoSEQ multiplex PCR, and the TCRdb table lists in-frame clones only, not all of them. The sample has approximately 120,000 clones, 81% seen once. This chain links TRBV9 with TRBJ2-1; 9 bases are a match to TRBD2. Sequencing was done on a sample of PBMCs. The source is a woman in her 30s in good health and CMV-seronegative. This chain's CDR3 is CASSAGTSPNEQFF. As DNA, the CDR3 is TGTGCCAGCAGCGCCGGGACTAGCCCCAATGAGCAGTTCTTC.